This T cell receptor beta chain was recorded in a study of high-grade serous ovarian cancer treatment subgroups. The protocol was immunoSEQ multiplex PCR, while the TCRdb copy is restricted to in-frame clones and leaves out a portion. The table includes under 10,000 clones, about 70% detected once. Tumor samples were taken before definitive surgery or chemotherapy. The CDR3 runs to 15 residues. Deletions cut 0 bases from V and 3 bases from J, with 10 bases between. Germline V lookup: CDR1 SGHTA, CDR2 FQGTGA. The origin of this receptor is a human donor with high-grade serous ovarian cancer. The rearrangement joins TRBV7-3 to TRBJ2-3; D possibly corresponds to TRBD1 (5 bases). The sample comprised tumor tissue. CDR3 in DNA: TGTGCCAGCAGCTTAACAGGGGATAGGACAGATACGCAGTATTTT. Protein: CASSLTGDRTDTQYF.